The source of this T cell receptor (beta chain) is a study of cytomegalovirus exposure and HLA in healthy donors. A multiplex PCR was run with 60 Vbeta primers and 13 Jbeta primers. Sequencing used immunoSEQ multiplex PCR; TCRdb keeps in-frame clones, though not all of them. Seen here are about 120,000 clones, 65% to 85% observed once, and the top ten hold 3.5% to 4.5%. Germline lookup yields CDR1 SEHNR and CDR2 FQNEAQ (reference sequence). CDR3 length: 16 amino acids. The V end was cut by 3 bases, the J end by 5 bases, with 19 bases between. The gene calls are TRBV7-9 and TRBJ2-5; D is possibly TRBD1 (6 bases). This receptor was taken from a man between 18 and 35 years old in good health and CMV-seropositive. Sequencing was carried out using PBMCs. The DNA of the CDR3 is TGTGCCAGCAGCTTCGACAGGATTCGGGCCCACGAGACCCAGTACTTC. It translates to CASSFDRIRAHETQYF. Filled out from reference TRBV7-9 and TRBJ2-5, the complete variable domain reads DTGVSQNPRHKITKRGQNVTFRCDPISEHNRLYWYRQTLGQGPEFLTYFQNEAQLEKSRLLSDRFSAERPKGSFSTLEIQRTEQGDSAMYLCASSFDRIRAHETQYFGPGTRLLVL.